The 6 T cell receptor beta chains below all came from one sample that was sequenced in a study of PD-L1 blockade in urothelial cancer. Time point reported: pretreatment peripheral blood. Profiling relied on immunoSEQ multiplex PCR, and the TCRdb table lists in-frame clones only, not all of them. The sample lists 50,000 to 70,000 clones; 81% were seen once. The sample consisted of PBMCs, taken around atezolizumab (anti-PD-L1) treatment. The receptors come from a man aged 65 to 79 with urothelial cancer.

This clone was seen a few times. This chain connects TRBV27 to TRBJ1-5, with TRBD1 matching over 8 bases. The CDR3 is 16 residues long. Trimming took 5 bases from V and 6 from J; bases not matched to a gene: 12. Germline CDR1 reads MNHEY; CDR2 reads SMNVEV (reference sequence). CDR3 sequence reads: CASSPQTGATRQPQHF. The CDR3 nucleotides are TGTGCCAGCAGTCCGCAGACAGGGGCAACGCGTCAGCCCCAGCATTTT.

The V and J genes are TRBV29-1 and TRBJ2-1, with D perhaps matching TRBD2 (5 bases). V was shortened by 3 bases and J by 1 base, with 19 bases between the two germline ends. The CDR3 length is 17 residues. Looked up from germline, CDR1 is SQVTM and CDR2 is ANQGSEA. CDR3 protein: CSVESEGSRVSYNEQFF. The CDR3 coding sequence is TGCAGCGTTGAGAGTGAAGGATCGAGGGTTTCCTACAATGAGCAGTTCTTC.

The DNA for the CDR3 is TGTGCCAGCAGCCAAGATCCCAACTCTGGGGCCAACGTCCTGACTTTC. As protein: CASSQDPNSGANVLTF. This chain uses TRBV14 with TRBJ2-6; unclear D gene. This CDR3 comprises 16 residues. Trimming took off 0 bases at V and 0 bases at J, with 6 bases between the two ends. Germline CDR1 is SGHDN and CDR2 is FVKESK.

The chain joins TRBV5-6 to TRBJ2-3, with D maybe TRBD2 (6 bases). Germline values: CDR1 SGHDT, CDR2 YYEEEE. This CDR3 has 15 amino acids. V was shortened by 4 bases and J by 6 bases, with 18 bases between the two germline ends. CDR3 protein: CASSLRTNLGDTQYF. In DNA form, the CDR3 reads TGTGCCAGCAGCCTGCGGACTAATCTCGGGGATACGCAGTATTTT.

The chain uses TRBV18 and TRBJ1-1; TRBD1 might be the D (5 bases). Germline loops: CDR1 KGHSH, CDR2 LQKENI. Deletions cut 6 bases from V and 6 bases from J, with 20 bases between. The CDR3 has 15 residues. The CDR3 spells CASSWQGRAESEAFF. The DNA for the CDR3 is TGTGCCAGCTCGTGGCAGGGCAGGGCGGAATCTGAAGCTTTCTTT.

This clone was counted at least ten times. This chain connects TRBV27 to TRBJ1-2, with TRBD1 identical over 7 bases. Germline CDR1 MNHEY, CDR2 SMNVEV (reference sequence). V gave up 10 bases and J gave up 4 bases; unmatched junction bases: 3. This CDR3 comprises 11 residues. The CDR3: CATRTGYGYTF. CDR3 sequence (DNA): TGTGCCACCAGGACAGGCTATGGCTACACCTTC.